This TCR beta chain was captured by sequencing in a study of post-analysis software for immune sequencing data. Overall study: Secondary progressive, relapsing-remitting and progressive-relapsing multiple sclerosis were among the included disease courses.

Remarks on this clonotype: The antigen remains undetermined.

TCR beta libraries were prepared from cDNA with unique molecular identifiers. When about 0.95 to 10 million T cells were used, they gave some 540,000 cDNA molecules. One entry per CDR3 protein results from TCRdb running MiXCR on the PCR reads. The sample has 750,000 to 950,000 distinct CDR3 sequences; around 50% are singletons. Study-level points and caveats: The normalized Chao1 diversity of multiple sclerosis patients was significantly lower than that of controls. F measure showed strong co-clustering of same-batch samples.

The origin of this receptor is a girl between 10 and 17 years old with multiple sclerosis. The sequenced material came from blood.

The CDR3 protein is CASSTAEVGNEKLFF. The CDR3 region has the DNA TGTGCCAGCAGTACCGCGGAGGTGGGGAATGAAAAACTGTTTTTT. This chain links TRBV28 with TRBJ1-4; D not resolved. The V gene lost 5 bases and the J gene lost 5 bases, with 15 bases spanning the gap. Germline CDR1 reads MDHEN; CDR2 reads SYDVKM. The CDR3 is 15 residues long.